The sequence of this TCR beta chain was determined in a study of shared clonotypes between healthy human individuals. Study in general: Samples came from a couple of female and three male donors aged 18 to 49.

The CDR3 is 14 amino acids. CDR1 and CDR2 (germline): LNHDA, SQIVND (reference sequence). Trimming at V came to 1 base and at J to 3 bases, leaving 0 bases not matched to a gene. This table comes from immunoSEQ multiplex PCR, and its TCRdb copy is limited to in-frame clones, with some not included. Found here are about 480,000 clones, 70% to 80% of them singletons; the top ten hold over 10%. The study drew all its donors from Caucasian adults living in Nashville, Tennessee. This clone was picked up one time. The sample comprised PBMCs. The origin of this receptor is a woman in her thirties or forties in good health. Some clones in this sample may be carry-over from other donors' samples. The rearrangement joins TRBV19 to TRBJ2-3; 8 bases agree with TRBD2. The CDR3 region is CASSIASGTDTQYF. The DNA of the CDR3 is TGTGCCAGTAGTATAGCTAGCGGGACAGATACGCAGTATTTT.